This passage covers 31 T cell receptor beta chains from one sample sequenced in a study of cytomegalovirus exposure and HLA in healthy donors. PCR was performed using 60 Vbeta and 13 Jbeta primers. Generated by immunoSEQ multiplex PCR, the TCRdb table keeps only in-frame clones and is missing some. The table has roughly 160,000 clones, over 70% seen once. The sequencing sample was made of PBMCs. The receptors derive from a boy aged 2-9 years in good health and CMV-seronegative.

The chain combines TRBV20-1 with TRBJ2-3, with 7 bases identical to TRBD2. Germline assignment: CDR1 DFQATT and CDR2 SNEGSKA (reference sequence). Trimming took 6 bases from V and 5 from J; bases not matched to a gene: 2. The CDR3 has 11 residues. CDR3 in DNA: TGCAGTGCAGGGAGGGTAGATACGCAGTATTTT. Amino acid sequence: CSAGRVDTQYF.

This clone was counted once. The V and J genes are TRBV30 and TRBJ1-5; weak D call: TRBD1 (6 bases). The ends were cut back, 3 bases at V and 7 bases at J, with 10 bases in the middle. Germline lookup yields CDR1 GTSNPN and CDR2 SVGIG (reference sequence). This CDR3 contains 12 residues. The CDR3 loop is CAWSQGPQPQHF. CDR3 nucleotide sequence: TGTGCCTGGAGCCAGGGGCCGCAGCCCCAGCATTTT.

The sample holds a few counts of this clone. The V call is TRBV27, the J call TRBJ1-6, with 10 nucleotides matching TRBD1. V lost 3 bases, J lost 9 bases, and 2 bases stayed unmatched. This CDR3 has 14 amino acids. Germline V gives CDR1 MNHEY, CDR2 SMNVEV (reference sequence). CDR3 residues: CASSFGQGVSPLHF. CDR3 bases: TGTGCCAGCAGTTTCGGACAGGGGGTTTCACCCCTCCACTTT.

The chain is built from TRBV30 and TRBJ1-2; 9 positions match TRBD1. The CDR3 runs to 12 residues. In germline, CDR1 is GTSNPN, CDR2 SVGIG (reference sequence). V trimming: 7 bases; J trimming: 3 bases; junction bases outside the gene matches: 3. The CDR3 spells CALDRGDYGYTF. The CDR3 DNA is TGTGCCTTAGACAGGGGGGACTATGGCTACACCTTC.

V gene TRBV5-1 combines with J gene TRBJ2-1, with TRBD2 matching 9 bases. With 0 bases clipped from V and 10 bases from J, the junction kept 5 bases outside the gene matches. The germline V gene has CDR1 SGHRS and CDR2 YFSETQ. The CDR3 covers 14 residues. The CDR3 DNA reads as TGCGCCAGCAGCTTGGCTCCGACTAGCGGAGAGCAGTTCTTC. Protein: CASSLAPTSGEQFF.

In its sample, this clone was seen once. The genes are TRBV5-6 and TRBJ1-2; 7 bases map to TRBD1. With 4 bases clipped from V and 8 bases from J, the junction kept 20 bases outside the gene matches. The CDR3 sequence is 17 residues long. The germline V gene has CDR1 SGHDT and CDR2 YYEEEE. Here the CDR3 DNA reads TGTGCCAGCAGCCGTCGGTATGGGACAGTCATCCTGGGGGGCTACACCTTC. Residues: CASSRRYGTVILGGYTF.

This chain uses TRBV5-6 with TRBJ2-5, with 11 bases lining up with TRBD2. With the DNA end fitting TRBJ2-7 better, the J assignment may be wrong. The length of the CDR3 is 15 residues. Germline V CDR1 and CDR2: SGHDT, YYEEEE. CDR3 protein: CASSLLAGGPYEQYF. As DNA, the CDR3 is TGTGCCAGCAGCCTTTTAGCGGGAGGGCCCTACGAGCAGTACTTC.

This chain uses TRBV6-1 with TRBJ1-5, with a possible D match to TRBD1 (6 bases). The CDR3 is 14 amino acids. Trimming left V 7 bases short and J 2 bases short, with 12 bases between. CDR1 and CDR2 (germline): MNHNS, SASEGT. CDR3 in DNA: TGTGCCAGCATCAGCGGGGGCGGCAATCAGCCCCAGCATTTT. Its translation: CASISGGGNQPQHF.

CDR3 bases: TGTGCCAGCAACCCGATGGGACAAGCTAACTATGGCTACACCTTC. It specifies CASNPMGQANYGYTF. V is TRBV7-9 and J is TRBJ1-2; D perhaps matches TRBD1 (6 bases). Trimming removed 7 bases from V and 0 bases from J, with 15 bases in between. Germline assignment: CDR1 SEHNR and CDR2 FQNEAQ (reference sequence). CDR3 size: 15 residues.

With respect to this clone: The identical CDR3 is also encoded by other nucleotide sequences in the sample. The rearrangement joins TRBV9 to TRBJ2-2; D is possibly TRBD2 (6 bases). The CDR3 spans 13 residues. The germline CDR1 and CDR2 sequences are SGDLS and YYNGEE. V lost 0 bases and J lost 8, with 8 bases in between. The CDR3 DNA follows: TGTGCCAGCAGCGTAGTAGGGACTGGGGAGCTGTTTTTT. Its protein is CASSVVGTGELFF.

The CDR3 DNA is TGTGCCAGCTCACAGGGGACAGTCCCCAACTATGGCTACACCTTC. Its protein is CASSQGTVPNYGYTF. The V and J genes are TRBV18 and TRBJ1-2; 7 bases map to TRBD1. Trimming cost V 4 bases and J 2 bases; bases outside gene matches: 7. The CDR3 contains 15 residues. CDR1 is KGHSH, CDR2 LQKENI, per germline.

This chain uses TRBV5-6 with TRBJ1-2, with D hard to call. The CDR3 consists of 15 residues. Trimming shortened V by 1 base and J by 0 bases, and 10 bases separated the two germline ends. In germline, CDR1 is SGHDT, CDR2 YYEEEE. For the CDR3, the DNA is TGTGCCAGCAGCTTGTTTTTGAGGGCTAACTATGGCTACACCTTC. Its protein is CASSLFLRANYGYTF.

The rearrangement uses TRBV4-3 and TRBJ1-2; possible D gene TRBD1, 6 bases. The CDR3 sequence is 15 residues long. V was trimmed by 0 bases and J by 4 bases, leaving 12 bases between them. Looked up from germline, CDR1 is LGHNA and CDR2 is YSLEER. The CDR3 protein is CASSQDRGGAYGYTF. The CDR3 DNA reads TGCGCCAGCAGCCAAGATCGGGGGGGGGCCTATGGCTACACCTTC.

The chain uses TRBV6-5 and TRBJ2-7; the D gene is possibly TRBD2 (6 bases). The CDR3 totals 16 residues. The V end was cut by 2 bases, the J end by 4 bases, with 18 bases between. From germline, CDR1 is MNHEY and CDR2 SVGAGI. This chain's CDR3 is CASSYAGRRGGYEQYF. CDR3 DNA: TGTGCCAGCAGTTACGCCGGGAGAAGGGGCGGGTACGAGCAGTACTTC.

The V and J genes are TRBV6-1 and TRBJ1-2; D remains unclear. Germline V lookup: CDR1 MNHNS, CDR2 SASEGT. There are 13 residues in the CDR3. The V and J ends lost 5 bases and 0 bases respectively, with 7 bases between them. CDR3 region: CASSKQTNYGYTF. The CDR3 nucleotides are TGTGCCAGCAGTAAACAAACTAACTATGGCTACACCTTC.

V and J are TRBV7-2 and TRBJ1-5, with D maybe TRBD1 (6 bases). This CDR3 comprises 15 residues. Germline CDR1 reads SGHTA; CDR2 reads FQGNSA. The ends were cut back, 1 base at V and 8 bases at J, with 15 bases in the middle. The CDR3: CASSLGQGGGKPQHF. As DNA, the CDR3 is TGTGCCAGCAGCTTAGGGCAGGGAGGGGGGAAGCCCCAGCATTTT. Together with reference TRBV7-2 and TRBJ1-5, the CDR3 gives the full variable domain: GAGVSQSPSNKVTEKGKDVELRCDPISGHTALYWYRQSLGQGLEFLIYFQGNSAPDKSGLPSDRFSAERTGGSVSTLTIQRTQQEDSAVYLCASSLGQGGGKPQHFGDGTRLSIL.

This clone was counted once. This chain connects TRBV15 to TRBJ1-2, with TRBD1 as a possible D gene (5 bases). In germline, CDR1 is LNHNV, CDR2 YYDKDF (reference sequence). Between the trimmed V and J ends, which lost 1 base and 11 bases, there was a span of 17 bases. The CDR3 extends over 14 amino acids. The CDR3 spells CATSRVNQGITYTF. DNA for the CDR3: TGTGCCACCAGCAGAGTGAACCAGGGTATCACTTACACCTTC.

The chain has TRBV19 and TRBJ2-5, with TRBD1 matching 9 bases. The CDR3 runs to 15 residues. Germline V lookup: CDR1 LNHDA, CDR2 SQIVND (reference sequence). V lost 2 bases, J lost 5 bases, and 6 bases stayed unmatched. The CDR3 protein is CASSISTGGWETQYF. DNA for the CDR3: TGTGCCAGTAGTATATCGACAGGGGGTTGGGAGACCCAGTACTTC.

CDR3 in amino acids: CASSIGPGGNSPLHF. The CDR3 bases are TGTGCCAGTAGTATAGGGCCAGGGGGAAATTCACCCCTCCACTTT. V is TRBV19 and J is TRBJ1-6; the match to TRBD1 covers 7 bases. This CDR3 comprises 15 residues. Germline CDR1 reads LNHDA; CDR2 reads SQIVND (reference sequence). The trim removed 1 base at V and 7 bases at J, leaving 4 bases unmatched.

V is TRBV28 and J is TRBJ2-1; D is unresolved. V was shortened by 6 bases and J by 4 bases, with 13 bases between the two germline ends. CDR1 and CDR2 from the germline V gene are MDHEN and SYDVKM. The CDR3 sequence is 14 residues long. The chain's CDR3 is CASSSVPLYNEQFF. The CDR3, as DNA: TGTGCCAGCAGCTCAGTACCCCTTTACAATGAGCAGTTCTTC. Drawing the rest from reference TRBV28 and TRBJ2-1, the complete variable domain is DVKVTQSSRYLVKRTGEKVFLECVQDMDHENMFWYRQDPGLGLRLIYFSYDVKMKEKGDIPEGYSVSREKKERFSLILESASTNQTSMYLCASSSVPLYNEQFFGPGTRLTVL.

The chain combines TRBV7-2 with TRBJ2-5, with D hard to call. The length of the CDR3 is 13 residues. Germline CDR1 is SGHTA and CDR2 is FQGNSA. Trimming pared 2 bases from V and 3 bases from J, leaving 7 bases between. The CDR3 DNA follows: TGTGCCAGCAGCTTACGTAGAAAAGAGACCCAGTACTTC. Translation gives CASSLRRKETQYF.

In regard to this clone: Other DNA variants within this sample encode the same CDR3. V usage is TRBV5-5 and J usage is TRBJ2-7; 8 nucleotides line up with TRBD2. The CDR3 is 16 amino acids. Germline V CDR1 and CDR2: SGHKS, YYEKEE (reference sequence). The CDR3 here is CASSSLAAGDSYEQYV. The CDR3 DNA reads as TGTGCCAGCAGCTCACTAGCAGCGGGGGATTCCTACGAACAGTACGTC.

The chain links TRBV2 to TRBJ2-1; possibly TRBD2 for D (5 bases). The CDR3 length is 21 residues. V was trimmed by 2 bases and J by 0 bases, leaving 26 bases between them. Germline lookup yields CDR1 SNHLY and CDR2 FYNNEI. DNA for the CDR3: TGTGCCAGCAGTGAACCCCCCTGGACCAAGGACTCTTACAGCTCCTACAATGAGCAGTTCTTC. Protein: CASSEPPWTKDSYSSYNEQFF.

This chain uses TRBV7-6 with TRBJ1-5; the D gene is possibly TRBD1 (5 bases). The germline V gene has CDR1 SGHVS and CDR2 FNYEAQ. The V and J ends lost 1 base and 7 bases respectively, with 14 bases between them. CDR3 length equals 15 residues. CDR3 loop: CASSLGGGIGQPQHF. DNA of the CDR3: TGTGCCAGCAGCTTAGGGGGCGGGATCGGGCAGCCCCAGCATTTT.

In its sample, this clone was seen a few times. V and J are TRBV27 and TRBJ1-5; TRBD1 agrees at 8 bases. The CDR3 covers 16 residues. Germline V gene lookup returns CDR1 MNHEY and CDR2 SMNVEV (reference sequence). V dropped 6 bases and J dropped 4; count of bases not matched to a gene: 11. CDR3 in DNA: TGTGCCAGCAGCCCCACCGACAGGGGCTGGAATCAGCCCCAGCATTTT. Protein sequence: CASSPTDRGWNQPQHF.

The chain uses TRBV6-6 and TRBJ1-5; 10 nucleotides match TRBD1. This CDR3 contains 15 residues. Unmatched junction bases numbered 9, after V lost 6 bases and J lost 7 bases. In germline, CDR1 is MNHNY, CDR2 SVGAGI (reference sequence). The chain's CDR3 is CASSKRTGGDQPQHF. The CDR3 nucleotides are TGTGCCAGCAGCAAAAGGACAGGGGGAGACCAGCCCCAGCATTTT.

The chain carries TRBV7-2 and TRBJ2-2; D is unclear. Per the germline V gene, CDR1 is SGHTA and CDR2 is FQGNSA. Trimming took off 5 bases at V and 2 bases at J, with 15 bases between the two ends. There are 16 residues in the CDR3. CDR3 in amino acids: CASSQQARLNTGELFF. The DNA for the CDR3 is TGTGCCAGCAGCCAACAAGCGAGGCTAAACACCGGGGAGCTGTTTTTT.

The rearrangement joins TRBV13 to TRBJ2-3; 7 positions agree with TRBD2. Germline values: CDR1 PRHDT, CDR2 FYEKMQ (reference sequence). The CDR3 sequence is 15 residues long. V was clipped by 3 bases and J by 6 bases; unmatched bases: 9. The CDR3 loop is CASSFTAGERDTQYF. CDR3 nucleotides: TGTGCCAGCAGCTTTACGGCGGGAGAACGGGATACGCAGTATTTT.

Written as DNA, the CDR3 is TGCGCCAGCAGCCAAGAGGGACTAGCGGTACCTTACAATGAGCAGTTCTTC. Amino acids: CASSQEGLAVPYNEQFF. V is TRBV4-1 and J is TRBJ2-1, with 11 bases aligning to TRBD2. The CDR3 runs 17 residues. CDR1 is MGHRA and CDR2 is YSYEKL in the germline V gene. The V gene end was trimmed by 0 bases and the J gene end by 4 bases; junction bases not matched to a gene: 5.

This clone is a singleton in its sample. The V gene is TRBV4-3, the J gene TRBJ2-7, with D unresolved. The CDR3 has 16 residues. V lost 0 bases and J lost 1, with 13 bases in between. Germline values: CDR1 LGHNA, CDR2 YSLEER. The CDR3 nucleotides read TGCGCCAGCAGCCAAGAAAGGTCCGAGGAATCCTACGAGCAGTACTTC. It encodes CASSQERSEESYEQYF.

The chain joins TRBV2 to TRBJ2-3, with 7 bases fitting TRBD1. The V and J ends lost 4 bases and 11 bases, in that order; junction bases with no gene match: 3. This CDR3 comprises 11 residues. Per germline, CDR1 SNHLY and CDR2 FYNNEI. The CDR3 coding sequence is TGTGCCAGCAGTGCTCCAGGGGGGCAGTATTTT. This translates into CASSAPGGQYF.